Presented here are 28 T cell receptor beta chains from one specimen sequenced in a study of shared clonotypes between healthy human individuals. Sequenced by immunoSEQ multiplex PCR; TCRdb stores in-frame clones only, minus some. Of millions of clones listed, 90% to 95% were seen once; the top ten hold about 0.37%. The source material was naive CD4+ T cells from PBMCs. Subset noted: CD45RA+ positively selected. The receptors originated from a man aged 18 to 35 in good health. Some clones in this sample may be carry-over from other donors' samples.

The chain combines TRBV27 with TRBJ1-2, with 8 bases matching TRBD1. The germline V gene encodes CDR1 MNHEY and CDR2 SMNVEV (reference sequence). The junction had 13 bases not matched to a gene; V was cut back by 5 bases and J by 8 bases. The CDR3 contains 15 residues. The CDR3 region has the DNA TGTGCCAGCAGTCCCAGTTGGGCAGGGGGCTGGGGCTACACCTTC. This sequence encodes CASSPSWAGGWGYTF.

CDR3 protein: CSVWDTWTGGRYTF. The CDR3 region has the DNA TGCAGCGTTTGGGATACTTGGACAGGCGGTCGCTACACCTTC. The chain couples TRBV29-1 to TRBJ1-2, with TRBD1 identical over 7 bases. V dropped 5 bases and J dropped 9; count of bases not matched to a gene: 15. Germline values: CDR1 SQVTM, CDR2 ANQGSEA. The CDR3 is 14 residues long.

Turning to this clone: The same CDR3 is also encoded by other DNA sequences in this sample. This chain links TRBV6-5 with TRBJ2-7, with 8 bases lining up with TRBD1. The V and J ends lost 6 bases and 4 bases, in that order; junction bases with no gene match: 8. The CDR3 runs to 14 residues. Germline values: CDR1 MNHEY, CDR2 SVGAGI. DNA for the CDR3: TGTGCCAGCAGCCTCAACAGGGGGTCGTACGAGCAGTACTTC. This sequence encodes CASSLNRGSYEQYF.

This chain uses TRBV28 with TRBJ1-2; D may be TRBD1 (5 bases). The V gene lost 4 bases and the J gene lost 4 bases, with 16 bases spanning the gap. The CDR3 has 15 residues. Germline V gene sequence: CDR1 MDHEN, CDR2 SYDVKM. The DNA of the CDR3 is TGTGCCAGCAGTTGGGGGGACGTGGGAACCTATGGCTACACCTTC. As protein: CASSWGDVGTYGYTF.

This clone was counted a single time. V gene TRBV5-1 combines with J gene TRBJ2-5; 7 bases match TRBD2. The length of the CDR3 is 16 residues. V dropped 3 bases and J dropped 2; count of bases not matched to a gene: 10. Germline CDR1 SGHRS, CDR2 YFSETQ. The CDR3 DNA follows: TGCGCCAGCAGCTGGGGAGGGCAGTCAGGACAAGAGACCCAGTACTTC. It specifies CASSWGGQSGQETQYF.

The chain uses TRBV29-1 and TRBJ1-1, with TRBD1 as a possible D gene (5 bases). Germline CDR1 is SQVTM and CDR2 is ANQGSEA. This CDR3 contains 13 residues. Between the trimmed V and J ends, which lost 5 bases and 5 bases, there was a span of 15 bases. DNA of the CDR3: TGCAGCGTTTTTTTCCCTTGGACAACTGAAGCTTTCTTT. It specifies CSVFFPWTTEAFF.

In the case of this clone: At the DNA level, this CDR3 is encoded by other sequences in the same sample as well. The V and J genes are TRBV30 and TRBJ2-3; D remains ambiguous. V was pared by 0 bases and J by 4 bases, with 5 bases between. CDR1 GTSNPN and CDR2 SVGIG come from the germline V gene (reference sequence). This CDR3 has 12 residues. The CDR3 DNA sequence: TGTGCCTGGAGTGTCGGTTCAGATACGCAGTATTTT. Amino acid sequence: CAWSVGSDTQYF. The whole variable domain, filled in from reference TRBV30 and TRBJ2-3, reads SQTIHQWPATLVQPVGSPLSLECTVEGTSNPNLYWYRQAAGRGLQLLFYSVGIGQISSEVPQNLSASRPQDRQFILSSKKLLLSDSGFYLCAWSVGSDTQYFGPGTRLTVL.

The V and J genes are TRBV11-2 and TRBJ1-1, with 10 bases identical to TRBD1. The length of the CDR3 is 14 residues. V shed 7 bases, J shed 5 bases, and the junction held 7 bases outside the gene matches. Germline values: CDR1 SGHAT, CDR2 FQNNGV. CDR3 sequence (DNA): TGTGCCAGCAACCTCGGGACAGGGGTTACTGAAGCTTTCTTT. Protein: CASNLGTGVTEAFF. The whole variable domain, filled in from reference TRBV11-2 and TRBJ1-1, reads EAGVAQSPRYKIIEKRQSVAFWCNPISGHATLYWYQQILGQGPKLLIQFQNNGVVDDSQLPKDRFSAERLKGVDSTLKIQPAKLEDSAVYLCASNLGTGVTEAFFGQGTRLTVV.

The genes are TRBV5-1 and TRBJ2-3; D is unclear. CDR1 and CDR2 (germline): SGHRS, YFSETQ. V dropped 1 base and J dropped 5 bases, with 2 bases sitting between them. The CDR3 covers 11 residues. The CDR3, as DNA: TGCGCCAGCAGCTTGATAGATACGCAGTATTTT. It translates to CASSLIDTQYF.

This chain connects TRBV9 to TRBJ1-2; 7 positions match TRBD1. V shed 0 bases and J 8 bases; nucleotides not matched to a gene: 7. The CDR3 sequence is 14 residues long. Germline V gene lookup returns CDR1 SGDLS and CDR2 YYNGEE. CDR3 residues: CASSVGGQEAGYTF. The DNA for the CDR3 is TGTGCCAGCAGCGTAGGAGGACAGGAGGCGGGCTACACCTTC.

V gene TRBV5-5 combines with J gene TRBJ2-1; 7 bases are a match to TRBD2. Germline V gene lookup returns CDR1 SGHKS and CDR2 YYEKEE (reference sequence). Germline trimming cut 1 base from V and 3 bases from J; bases unmatched to any gene: 4. There are 15 residues in the CDR3. CDR3 nucleotide sequence: TGTGCCAGCAGCTTGTCCGGACTAGACTACAATGAGCAGTTCTTC. Its protein is CASSLSGLDYNEQFF.

The chain links TRBV18 to TRBJ2-1; D uncertain. Germline CDR1 KGHSH, CDR2 LQKENI. This CDR3 comprises 16 residues. V shed 4 bases and J shed 0 bases, with 13 bases lying between them. CDR3 loop: CASSLMGGSSYNEQFF. DNA of the CDR3: TGTGCCAGCTCACTTATGGGCGGAAGCTCCTACAATGAGCAGTTCTTC.

The V and J genes are TRBV11-1 and TRBJ2-6; no firm D call. Trimming stripped 4 bases from V and 0 bases from J, with 4 bases between. The CDR3 covers 14 residues. CDR1 and CDR2 (germline): SGHAT, FQDESV (reference sequence). CDR3 amino acids: CASSSFSGANVLTF. The DNA of the CDR3 is TGTGCCAGCAGCTCCTTCTCTGGGGCCAACGTCCTGACTTTC.

The rearrangement links TRBV5-1 to TRBJ2-3, with 9 bases that match TRBD1. From germline, CDR1 is SGHRS and CDR2 YFSETQ. Trimming cost V 5 bases and J 0 bases; bases outside gene matches: 13. This CDR3 region has 18 residues. CDR3 loop: CASSTNRDRAFSTDTQYF. As DNA, the CDR3 is TGCGCCAGCAGTACTAACCGGGACAGGGCTTTTAGCACAGATACGCAGTATTTT.

This clone has more than one count but fewer than ten. This chain uses TRBV5-1 with TRBJ1-1; D remains ambiguous. The CDR3 extends over 14 amino acids. The germline CDR1 and CDR2 sequences are SGHRS and YFSETQ. V was shortened by 4 bases and J by 3 bases, with 13 bases between the two germline ends. CDR3 bases: TGCGCCAGCAGCCTGTTCATGCTCGACACTGAAGCTTTCTTT. This sequence encodes CASSLFMLDTEAFF.

In the case of this clone: At the DNA level, this CDR3 is encoded by other sequences in the same sample as well. J is TRBJ2-3 and V is TRBV2, with no clear D. Trimming took 6 bases from V and 2 from J, leaving 3 bases between them. CDR1 SNHLY and CDR2 FYNNEI come from the germline V gene. CDR3 length: 11 amino acids. This CDR3 is CASSYTDTQYF. The CDR3 DNA follows: TGTGCCAGCAGCTACACAGATACGCAGTATTTT. The variable domain in full, completed from reference TRBV2 and TRBJ2-3, reads EPEVTQTPSHQVTQMGQEVILRCVPISNHLYFYWYRQILGQKVEFLVSFYNNEISEKSEIFDDQFSVERPDGSNFTLKIRSTKLEDSAMYFCASSYTDTQYFGPGTRLTVL.

About this clone: Other DNA sequences of this sample code for an identical CDR3. DNA for the CDR3: TGTGCCAGCAGCAAAGTAGGGTACGAGCAGTACTTC. It is translated as CASSKVGYEQYF. The chain is built from TRBV21-1 and TRBJ2-7. TRBV21-1 is noted as a pseudogene. The CDR3 runs 12 residues.

The V gene is TRBV5-6, the J gene TRBJ2-5, with 8 nucleotides matching TRBD1. J was trimmed by 3 bases and V by 1 base; bases with no gene match: 17. The CDR3 contains 19 residues. CDR1 is SGHDT, CDR2 YYEEEE, per germline. The DNA for the CDR3 is TGTGCCAGCAGCTTGTTTACGGGGCCTGGGACAGGAGATGAAGAGACCCAGTACTTC. It codes for CASSLFTGPGTGDEETQYF. Looking up the rest from reference TRBV5-6 and TRBJ2-5 gives the full variable domain: DAGVTQSPTHLIKTRGQQVTLRCSPKSGHDTVSWYQQALGQGPQFIFQYYEEEERQRGNFPDRFSGHQFPNYSSELNVNALLLGDSALYLCASSLFTGPGTGDEETQYFGPGTRLLVL.

The V call is TRBV7-9, the J call TRBJ1-2, with D unresolved. The CDR3 spans 14 residues. From germline, CDR1 is SEHNR and CDR2 FQNEAQ (reference sequence). V dropped 10 bases and J dropped 0 bases, with 15 bases sitting between them. The CDR3 is CANAPGIPNYGYTF. DNA for the CDR3: TGTGCCAACGCGCCGGGGATTCCTAACTATGGCTACACCTTC.

Points on this clone: The identical CDR3 is also encoded by other nucleotide sequences in the sample. The chain uses TRBV28 and TRBJ2-7; D may be TRBD2 (6 bases). CDR3 length: 15 amino acids. The V gene lost 4 bases and the J gene lost 4 bases, with 17 bases spanning the gap. The germline V gene encodes CDR1 MDHEN and CDR2 SYDVKM. CDR3 loop: CASSSPAGGPYEQYF. The DNA of the CDR3 is TGTGCCAGCAGTTCTCCCGCCGGGGGTCCTTACGAGCAGTACTTC.

V and J are TRBV30 and TRBJ2-1, with TRBD2 matching 10 bases. This CDR3 contains 14 residues. The J segment lost 4 bases and the V segment lost 5 bases, leaving 5 bases of the junction unmatched. Germline V gives CDR1 GTSNPN, CDR2 SVGIG (reference sequence). Written as DNA, the CDR3 is TGTGCCTGGGGGGGACTAGCGTCGTACAATGAGCAGTTCTTC. It translates to CAWGGLASYNEQFF.

The rearrangement uses TRBV15 and TRBJ1-2, with D unclear. The CDR3 loop spans 16 amino acids. CDR1 and CDR2 (germline): LNHNV, YYDKDF (reference sequence). Trimming left V 0 bases short and J 4 bases short, with 15 bases between. Here the CDR3 DNA reads TGTGCCACCAGCAGAGACCTAACTCGGCGCGGCTATGGCTACACCTTC. Protein sequence: CATSRDLTRRGYGYTF.

The genes are TRBV27 and TRBJ2-2; 10 bases fit TRBD2. V lost 0 bases to trimming and J lost 2 bases; unmatched junction nucleotides: 12. The CDR3 spans 20 residues. From germline, CDR1 is MNHEY and CDR2 SMNVEV (reference sequence). CDR3 nucleotides: TGTGCCAGCAGTTTATCCATTAGCGGGAGGTCCTTCTCCAACACCGGGGAGCTGTTTTTT. Protein sequence: CASSLSISGRSFSNTGELFF.

The chain uses TRBV18 and TRBJ2-7; D might be TRBD2 (5 bases). In germline, CDR1 is KGHSH, CDR2 LQKENI. V lost 6 bases and J 6 bases, leaving 21 bases between the germline ends. This CDR3 is 15 amino acids long. The CDR3 sequence is CASSLGRHGLVEQYF. Here the CDR3 DNA reads TGTGCCAGCTCGCTGGGGAGACACGGCTTGGTCGAGCAGTACTTC.

In its sample, this clone was seen once. The chain combines TRBV6-6 with TRBJ1-1; tentative D call: TRBD1 (6 bases). The germline V and J ends were trimmed by 5 bases and 0 bases, with 10 bases remaining between them. The CDR3 has 14 residues. Germline V gene lookup returns CDR1 MNHNY and CDR2 SVGAGI (reference sequence). In DNA form, the CDR3 reads TGTGCCAGCAGTGAGAGACAGGTGAACACTGAAGCTTTCTTT. This encodes CASSERQVNTEAFF.

V is TRBV14 and J is TRBJ2-7; no reliable D call. CDR1 is SGHDN, CDR2 FVKESK, per germline. CDR3 length: 13 residues. The CDR3 DNA reads as TGTGCTTCGAAACGGGTTCCTACCTGGGAGCAGTACTTC. As protein: CASKRVPTWEQYF.

The rearrangement joins TRBV27 to TRBJ1-2, with 9 nucleotides matching TRBD1. The CDR3 is made up of 17 amino acids. Germline V gives CDR1 MNHEY, CDR2 SMNVEV (reference sequence). V gave up 5 bases and J gave up 0 bases; unmatched junction bases: 10. CDR3: CASSPVEGQGPNYGYTF. The DNA for the CDR3 is TGTGCCAGCAGTCCCGTAGAGGGACAGGGCCCTAACTATGGCTACACCTTC.

This chain connects TRBV28 to TRBJ1-1; 8 positions match TRBD1. Germline V gene sequence: CDR1 MDHEN, CDR2 SYDVKM. J gave up 3 bases and V 4 bases, and 10 bases lay outside the gene matches. This CDR3 has 16 residues. The CDR3 DNA reads as TGTGCCAGCAGTTCCTCACCGGGCAGGGGGCACACTGAAGCTTTCTTT. It codes for CASSSSPGRGHTEAFF.